The clone carrying this TCR beta chain occurred once. The antigen is not known. The sample originates from a study of T cell responses to AZD1222 COVID-19 vaccine. Overall study results and limits: Unmutated variant regions are reportedly the target of nearly half of TCRs that are spike-specific. White British people made up most donors, females outnumbered males, and clonal diversity was possibly underestimated.

TCRdb's copy holds only in-frame clones and misses some; the assay was immunoSEQ multiplex PCR. The sample contains some 190,000 clones, approximately 92% of which appear only once. The clonotype originates from an adult in good health. The source material was peripheral blood, sampled on day 0 of AZD1222 vaccination.

The CDR3 sequence is CASSLQPGLATEAFF. The DNA of the CDR3 is TGTGCCAGCAGTTTACAGCCGGGGTTGGCGACTGAAGCTTTCTTT. The rearrangement links TRBV27 to TRBJ1-1; D not resolved. This CDR3 is built from 15 residues. Germline lookup yields CDR1 MNHEY and CDR2 SMNVEV (reference sequence). The V gene lost 2 bases and the J gene lost 5 bases, with 15 bases spanning the gap.